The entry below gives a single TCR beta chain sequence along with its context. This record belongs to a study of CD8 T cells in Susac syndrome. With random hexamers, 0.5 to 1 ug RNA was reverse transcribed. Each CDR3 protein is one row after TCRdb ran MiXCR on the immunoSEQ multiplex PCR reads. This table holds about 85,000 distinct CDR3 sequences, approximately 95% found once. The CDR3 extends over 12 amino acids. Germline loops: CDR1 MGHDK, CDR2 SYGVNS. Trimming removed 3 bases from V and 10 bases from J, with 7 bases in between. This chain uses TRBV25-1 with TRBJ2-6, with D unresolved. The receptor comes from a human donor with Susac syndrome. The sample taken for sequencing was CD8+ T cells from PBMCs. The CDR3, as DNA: TGTGCCAGCAGTGACTTTAAGAACGTCCTGACTTTC. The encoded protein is CASSDFKNVLTF.